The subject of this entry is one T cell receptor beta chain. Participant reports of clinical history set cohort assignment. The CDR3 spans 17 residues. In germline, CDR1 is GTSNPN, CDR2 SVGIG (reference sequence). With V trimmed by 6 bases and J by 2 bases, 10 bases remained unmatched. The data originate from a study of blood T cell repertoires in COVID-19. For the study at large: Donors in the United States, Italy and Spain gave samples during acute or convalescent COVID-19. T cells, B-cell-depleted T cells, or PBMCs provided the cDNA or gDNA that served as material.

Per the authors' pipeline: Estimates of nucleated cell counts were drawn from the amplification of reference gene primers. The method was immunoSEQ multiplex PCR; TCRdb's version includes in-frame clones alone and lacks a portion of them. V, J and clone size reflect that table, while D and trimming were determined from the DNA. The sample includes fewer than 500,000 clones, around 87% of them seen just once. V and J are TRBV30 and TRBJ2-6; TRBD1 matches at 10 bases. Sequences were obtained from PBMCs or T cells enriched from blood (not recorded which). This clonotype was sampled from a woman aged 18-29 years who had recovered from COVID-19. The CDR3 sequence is CACTTGGLKAGANVLTF. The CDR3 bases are TGTGCCTGTACGACAGGGGGCCTAAAAGCTGGGGCCAACGTCCTGACTTTC.